These 10 T cell receptor beta chains came from one sample sequenced in a study of beta chain features in type 1 diabetes. Sequenced material consisted of expressed TCRB transcripts (all of the isolated RNA was reverse transcribed). Libraries were prepared by immunoSEQ multiplex PCR; TCRdb keeps only in-frame clonotypes and omits some of them. The sample holds around 150,000 clones, over 7.5% seen once. Sequencing used central memory CD4+ T cells from blood. Source of these receptors: a man aged 18 to 29 in good health.

This clone was detected a few times. This chain connects TRBV7-6 to TRBJ2-1; 13 bases match TRBD2. V dropped 5 bases and J dropped 9; count of bases not matched to a gene: 13. The CDR3 covers 17 residues. CDR1 is SGHVS and CDR2 is FNYEAQ in the germline V gene. DNA for the CDR3: TGTGCCAGCAGCCTGACTAGCGGGGGGACTACCTCCGCTGAGCAGTTCTTC. This gives the protein CASSLTSGGTTSAEQFF.

This clone was recorded a few times. Other DNA sequences in the sample encode the same CDR3. The chain recombines TRBV28 with TRBJ2-7; 11 bases align to TRBD1. The CDR3 extends over 14 amino acids. CDR1 is MDHEN and CDR2 is SYDVKM in the germline V gene. V trimming: 5 bases; J trimming: 3 bases; junction bases outside the gene matches: 3. The CDR3 DNA is TGTGCCAGCAGTGGGACAGGGGGTGGCTACGAGCAGTACTTC. Protein product: CASSGTGGGYEQYF.

This clone was counted only a few times. The chain employs TRBV27 and TRBJ2-1; 9 bases align to TRBD2. This CDR3 region has 16 residues. Germline-derived CDR1 and CDR2 are MNHEY and SMNVEV (reference sequence). The V segment lost 8 bases and the J segment 1 base; nucleotides outside the gene matches: 9. The CDR3 DNA reads TGTGCCAGCCACGGGCTAGCGGGAACTTCCTACAATGAGCAGTTCTTC. Amino acid sequence: CASHGLAGTSYNEQFF.

This clone appeared many times. V gene TRBV5-4 combines with J gene TRBJ2-5; 10 bases match TRBD2. V gave up 1 base and J gave up 2 bases; unmatched junction bases: 2. Per germline, CDR1 SGHNT and CDR2 YYREEE (reference sequence). CDR3 length equals 15 residues. CDR3 coding DNA: TGTGCCAGCAGCTTGCTACTAGCGGGGCAAGAGACCCAGTACTTC. Residues: CASSLLLAGQETQYF. The full variable domain, its missing parts supplied by reference TRBV5-4 and TRBJ2-5, is ETGVTQSPTHLIKTRGQQVTLRCSSQSGHNTVSWYQQALGQGPQFIFQYYREEENGRGNFPPRFSGLQFPNYSSELNVNALELDDSALYLCASSLLLAGQETQYFGPGTRLLVL.

This clone was seen more than once but under ten times. The CDR3 coding sequence is TGTGCCACCAAGCCCTTTCGAAATGAAAAACTGTTTTTT. Translated: CATKPFRNEKLFF. V gene TRBV19 combines with J gene TRBJ1-4; D unclear. The CDR3 extends over 13 amino acids. Germline assignment: CDR1 LNHDA and CDR2 SQIVND (reference sequence). V was clipped by 10 bases and J by 5 bases, with 14 bases between them.

The chain joins TRBV7-2 to TRBJ1-6; no reliable D call. CDR1 is SGHTA and CDR2 is FQGNSA in the germline V gene. This CDR3 region has 12 residues. V lost 4 bases and J 8 bases, leaving 6 bases between the germline ends. The CDR3 sequence: CASSYGDSPLHF. The CDR3 DNA reads as TGTGCCAGCAGCTACGGGGATTCACCCCTCCACTTT.

This clone was seen a handful of times. The chain combines TRBV2 with TRBJ2-1; tentative D call: TRBD2 (5 bases). Per the germline V gene, CDR1 is SNHLY and CDR2 is FYNNEI. The CDR3 sequence is 14 residues long. V was clipped by 2 bases and J by 9 bases, with 14 bases between them. This CDR3 is CASSEYLASFEQFF. CDR3 in DNA: TGTGCCAGCAGTGAATACCTAGCAAGTTTTGAGCAGTTCTTC.

This clone has a count of ten or more. This rearrangement joins TRBV2 to TRBJ2-5; D perhaps matches TRBD1 (6 bases). The CDR3 contains 12 residues. V lost 7 bases, J lost 3 bases, and 9 bases lay in between. From germline, CDR1 is SNHLY and CDR2 FYNNEI. As DNA, the CDR3 is TGTGCCAGCACCTGGACAGAAGAGACCCAGTACTTC. The encoded protein is CASTWTEETQYF.

This clone was seen at least ten times. The J gene is TRBJ2-5, the V gene TRBV9, with 8 bases lining up with TRBD2. This CDR3 has 14 residues. Germline values: CDR1 SGDLS, CDR2 YYNGEE. V lost 4 bases to trimming and J lost 1 base; unmatched junction nucleotides: 3. CDR3 bases: TGTGCCAGCAGCCCTACTAGCGGCCAAGAGACCCAGTACTTC. This codes for CASSPTSGQETQYF.

This clone was counted a few times. V is TRBV7-2 and J is TRBJ2-1; 8 bases map to TRBD2. This CDR3 is built from 17 residues. The V and J ends lost 5 bases and 2 bases, in that order; junction bases with no gene match: 11. Germline V gives CDR1 SGHTA, CDR2 FQGNSA. CDR3 in amino acids: CASSPGVAGFAYNEQFF. CDR3 nucleotides: TGTGCCAGCAGCCCCGGAGTAGCGGGATTTGCCTACAATGAGCAGTTCTTC.